This passage covers 19 T cell receptor beta chains from one sample sequenced in a study of cytomegalovirus exposure and HLA in healthy donors. PCR was performed using 60 Vbeta and 13 Jbeta primers. Method: immunoSEQ multiplex PCR; TCRdb's copy keeps in-frame clones and lacks some. The table has roughly 130,000 clones, over 70% seen once. Sequenced input: PBMCs. The receptors shown here come from a man in his late teens or twenties in good health and CMV-seronegative.

V gene TRBV19 combines with J gene TRBJ2-7; unclear D gene. V lost 6 bases and J lost 3, with 12 bases in between. The CDR3 is made up of 13 amino acids. Per germline, CDR1 LNHDA and CDR2 SQIVND (reference sequence). This CDR3 is CASSSQARYEQYF. CDR3 DNA: TGTGCCAGTAGCTCCCAGGCCCGCTACGAGCAGTACTTC.

This clone was seen only a few times. This chain joins TRBV27 and TRBJ1-5; D is possibly TRBD1 (6 bases). V lost 7 bases to trimming and J lost 6 bases, with 19 bases between them. This CDR3 comprises 15 residues. The V gene's germline CDR1 is MNHEY and CDR2 SMNVEV (reference sequence). The CDR3 is CASTPTGLLGQPQHF. The CDR3 DNA reads TGTGCCAGCACACCCACAGGGTTACTAGGTCAGCCCCAGCATTTT.

The V and J genes are TRBV27 and TRBJ1-2; a possible D gene is TRBD1 (6 bases). The CDR3 length is 13 residues. With 3 bases removed from V and 8 bases from J, the gap between germline ends came to 13 bases. Germline V lookup: CDR1 MNHEY, CDR2 SMNVEV (reference sequence). CDR3 nucleotide sequence: TGTGCCAGCAGTTTTGGGCAGGGGTTAGGCTACACCTTC. Protein product: CASSFGQGLGYTF.

This clone turned up a few times. The rearrangement links TRBV6-5 to TRBJ2-6; D is undetermined. The CDR3 has 14 amino acids. V was pared by 6 bases and J by 0 bases, with 6 bases between. Germline-derived CDR1 and CDR2 are MNHEY and SVGAGI. The CDR3 sequence: CASSLYSGANVLTF. CDR3 bases: TGTGCCAGCAGCCTCTACTCTGGGGCCAACGTCCTGACTTTC.

This clone was seen a handful of times. The rearrangement uses TRBV5-1 and TRBJ1-3; a possible D gene is TRBD1 (6 bases). Deletions cut 4 bases from V and 0 bases from J, with 11 bases between. Germline CDR1 reads SGHRS; CDR2 reads YFSETQ. This CDR3 region has 15 residues. CDR3 nucleotide sequence: TGCGCCAGCAGCCAACAGGGCATCTCTGGAAACACCATATATTTT. Translating gives CASSQQGISGNTIYF.

The chain has TRBV5-1 and TRBJ1-3; D is ambiguous. Trimming cost V 2 bases and J 0 bases, with 6 bases left between them. The V gene's germline CDR1 is SGHRS and CDR2 YFSETQ. CDR3 size: 14 residues. CDR3 residues: CASSLTSSGNTIYF. Here the CDR3 DNA reads TGCGCCAGCAGCTTAACAAGCTCTGGAAACACCATATATTTT.

This clone was recorded once. The V call is TRBV28, the J call TRBJ2-3; 10 positions match TRBD2. Germline CDR1 reads MDHEN; CDR2 reads SYDVKM. V gave up 7 bases and J gave up 6 bases; unmatched junction bases: 7. The CDR3 extends over 14 amino acids. The CDR3: CASISGGAGDTQYF. The CDR3 DNA reads as TGTGCCAGCATAAGCGGGGGGGCAGGGGATACGCAGTATTTT.

The rearrangement joins TRBV5-5 to TRBJ1-1; the D is unclear. The germline gives CDR1 SGHKS, CDR2 YYEKEE (reference sequence). V lost 4 bases and J lost 3, with 19 bases in between. The CDR3 consists of 16 residues. CDR3 DNA sequence: TGTGCCAGCAGCCCTAAGTCGGCGGGGTTGGACACTGAAGCTTTCTTT. It yields the protein CASSPKSAGLDTEAFF.

This clone was detected only once. The rearrangement links TRBV7-9 to TRBJ1-2; D uncertain. Trimming pared 0 bases from V and 2 bases from J, leaving 7 bases between. CDR3 size: 14 residues. Germline V gives CDR1 SEHNR, CDR2 FQNEAQ (reference sequence). The CDR3 DNA reads TGTGCCAGCAGCTTAGCGGGCAGAAACTATGGCTACACCTTC. It translates to CASSLAGRNYGYTF.

The chain combines TRBV7-9 with TRBJ1-2; tentative D call: TRBD1 (5 bases). This CDR3 is 17 amino acids long. Germline V gene sequence: CDR1 SEHNR, CDR2 FQNEAQ (reference sequence). The ends were cut back, 7 bases at V and 4 bases at J, with 25 bases in the middle. The chain's CDR3 is CASTNYLGDNPVYGYTF. Here the CDR3 DNA reads TGTGCCAGCACTAATTACCTAGGGGATAACCCGGTCTATGGCTACACCTTC.

This chain joins TRBV19 and TRBJ1-4, with D possibly being TRBD1 (5 bases). The V and J ends lost 6 bases and 6 bases respectively, with 17 bases between them. Germline loops: CDR1 LNHDA, CDR2 SQIVND (reference sequence). The CDR3 contains 15 residues. Here the CDR3 reads CASSPREGGYEKLFF. For the CDR3, the DNA is TGTGCCAGTAGCCCCAGGGAGGGAGGCTATGAAAAACTGTTTTTT.

J is TRBJ2-5 and V is TRBV5-1; unclear D gene. The J call is in doubt because the DNA end fits TRBJ2-7 better. The CDR3 sequence is 15 residues long. Germline values: CDR1 SGHRS, CDR2 YFSETQ. DNA for the CDR3: TGCGCCAGCAGCTTGGTACCTCAGGTATCCTACGAGCAGTACTTC. Protein product: CASSLVPQVSYEQYF.

CDR3: CASSRTGGEYGYTF. CDR3 DNA sequence: TGTGCCAGCAGCCGGACAGGGGGAGAGTATGGCTACACCTTC. This rearrangement joins TRBV9 to TRBJ1-2; 10 nucleotides match TRBD1. The CDR3 runs to 14 residues. The ends lost 4 bases at V and 5 bases at J; junction bases unmatched: 5. Germline assignment: CDR1 SGDLS and CDR2 YYNGEE.

This clone was seen only once. The gene calls are TRBV19 and TRBJ1-5, with 7 bases matching TRBD1. J lost 1 base, V lost 3 bases, and 6 bases had no gene match. Germline CDR1 is LNHDA and CDR2 is SQIVND (reference sequence). This CDR3 is built from 16 residues. The CDR3 DNA reads as TGTGCCAGTAGTATTTCGTCAGGGGGAAGCAATCAGCCCCAGCATTTT. Amino acids: CASSISSGGSNQPQHF.

CDR3 sequence reads: CASSWGDRNQETQYF. CDR3 bases: TGTGCCAGCAGCTGGGGGGACAGAAACCAAGAGACCCAGTACTTC. The chain joins TRBV11-2 to TRBJ2-5, with TRBD1 as a possible D gene (7 bases). The CDR3 spans 15 residues. The ends were cut back, 4 bases at V and 0 bases at J, with 12 bases in the middle. In germline, CDR1 is SGHAT, CDR2 FQNNGV.

The chain links TRBV19 to TRBJ1-6; 8 nucleotides agree with TRBD1. Germline V gene lookup returns CDR1 LNHDA and CDR2 SQIVND (reference sequence). The CDR3 consists of 15 residues. V trimming: 5 bases; J trimming: 10 bases; junction bases outside the gene matches: 10. DNA for the CDR3: TGTGCCAGTAGTTCTTCAGGACAGGGTGGGTCACCCCTCCACTTT. Translating gives CASSSSGQGGSPLHF.

The CDR3 DNA is TGCGCCAGCAGCCCCAATATCGGAGAGACCCAGTACTTC. This gives the protein CASSPNIGETQYF. The gene calls are TRBV4-1 and TRBJ2-5; D is unclear. CDR1 and CDR2 (germline): MGHRA, YSYEKL. The CDR3 extends over 13 amino acids. Trimming pared 4 bases from V and 4 bases from J, leaving 10 bases between.

The chain employs TRBV11-2 and TRBJ1-2, with D possibly matching TRBD1 (5 bases). Trimming stripped 6 bases from V and 4 bases from J, with 12 bases between. The CDR3 contains 13 residues. Germline V gene data show CDR1 as SGHAT and CDR2 as FQNNGV. The CDR3 spells CASSAAGGYGYTF. In DNA, the CDR3 is TGTGCCAGCAGTGCGGCGGGGGGCTATGGCTACACCTTC.

The sample holds a few counts of this clone. The CDR3: CASSQSDEMDRGLTDTQYF. Here the CDR3 DNA reads TGCGCCAGCAGTCAATCGGACGAAATGGACAGGGGGTTGACAGATACGCAGTATTTT. The chain employs TRBV23-1 and TRBJ2-3; 10 nucleotides agree with TRBD1. TRBV23-1 is noted as an ORF with a role that remains uncertain. This CDR3 is built from 19 residues. The ends lost 0 bases at V and 3 bases at J; junction bases unmatched: 12.